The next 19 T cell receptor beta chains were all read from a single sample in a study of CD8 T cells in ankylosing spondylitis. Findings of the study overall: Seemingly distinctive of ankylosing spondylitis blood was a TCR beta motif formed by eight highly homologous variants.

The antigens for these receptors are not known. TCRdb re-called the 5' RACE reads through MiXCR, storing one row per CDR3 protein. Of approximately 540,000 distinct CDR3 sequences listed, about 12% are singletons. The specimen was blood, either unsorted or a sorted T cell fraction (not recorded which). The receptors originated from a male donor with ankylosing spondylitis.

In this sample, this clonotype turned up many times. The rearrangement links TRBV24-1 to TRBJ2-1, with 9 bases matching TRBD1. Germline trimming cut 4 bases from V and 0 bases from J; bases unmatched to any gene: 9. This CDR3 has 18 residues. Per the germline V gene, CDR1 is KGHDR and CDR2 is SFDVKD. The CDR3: CATSDPPGTGSSYNEQFF. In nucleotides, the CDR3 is TGTGCCACCAGTGACCCCCCCGGGACAGGGAGCTCCTACAATGAGCAGTTCTTC.

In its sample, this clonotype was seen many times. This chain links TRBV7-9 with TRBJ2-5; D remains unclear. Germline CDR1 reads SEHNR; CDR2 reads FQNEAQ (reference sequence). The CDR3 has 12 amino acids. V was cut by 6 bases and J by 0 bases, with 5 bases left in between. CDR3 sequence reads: CASRANQETQYF. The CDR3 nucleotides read TGTGCCAGCAGGGCAAACCAAGAGACCCAGTACTTC.

The CDR3: CSARDRGGDYGYTF. The CDR3 coding sequence is TGCAGTGCTAGAGACCGGGGGGGCGACTATGGCTACACCTTC. V is TRBV20-1 and J is TRBJ1-2, with a possible D match to TRBD1 (6 bases). The CDR3 totals 14 residues. V was shortened by 0 bases and J by 3 bases, with 11 bases between the two germline ends. Germline V gene lookup returns CDR1 DFQATT and CDR2 SNEGSKA (reference sequence).

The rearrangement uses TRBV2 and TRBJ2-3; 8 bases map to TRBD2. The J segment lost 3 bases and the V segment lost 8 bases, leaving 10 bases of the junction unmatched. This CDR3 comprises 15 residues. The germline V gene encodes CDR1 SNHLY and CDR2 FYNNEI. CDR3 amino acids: CASSAGGTWTDTQYF. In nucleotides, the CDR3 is TGTGCCAGCTCGGCGGGAGGAACGTGGACAGATACGCAGTATTTT.

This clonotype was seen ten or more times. Here the CDR3 reads CASSIGGTVSSEQYF. The CDR3 bases are TGCGCCAGCAGCATTGGGGGGACGGTTTCAAGCGAGCAGTACTTC. The gene calls are TRBV5-1 and TRBJ2-7, with D possibly being TRBD2 (6 bases). Germline-derived CDR1 and CDR2 are SGHRS and YFSETQ. The CDR3 sequence is 15 residues long. The V end lost 4 bases, the J end lost 6 bases, and 20 bases lay between the germline ends.

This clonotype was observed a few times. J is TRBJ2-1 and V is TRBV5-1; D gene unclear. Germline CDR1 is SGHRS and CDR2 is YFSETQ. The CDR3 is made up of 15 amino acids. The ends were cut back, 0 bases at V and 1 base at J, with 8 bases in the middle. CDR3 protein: CASSLAKGSYNEQFF. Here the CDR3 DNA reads TGCGCCAGCAGCTTGGCTAAGGGATCCTACAATGAGCAGTTCTTC. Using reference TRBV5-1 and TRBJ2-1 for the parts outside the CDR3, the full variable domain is KAGVTQTPRYLIKTRGQQVTLSCSPISGHRSVSWYQQTPGQGLQFLFEYFSETQRNKGNFPGRFSGRQFSNSRSEMNVSTLELGDSALYLCASSLAKGSYNEQFFGPGTRLTVL.

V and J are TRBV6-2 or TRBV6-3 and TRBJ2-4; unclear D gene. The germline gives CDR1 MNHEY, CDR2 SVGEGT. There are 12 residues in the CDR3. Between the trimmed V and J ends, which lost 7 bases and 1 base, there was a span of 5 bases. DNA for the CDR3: TGTGCCAGCACCGGGGCCAAAAACATTCAGTACTTC. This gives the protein CASTGAKNIQYF.

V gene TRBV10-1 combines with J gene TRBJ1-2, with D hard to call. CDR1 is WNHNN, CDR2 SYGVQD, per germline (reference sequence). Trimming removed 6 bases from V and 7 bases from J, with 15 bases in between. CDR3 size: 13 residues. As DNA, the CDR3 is TGCGCCAGCAGCCCGGGCCAGAGATTTGGCTACACCTTC. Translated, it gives CASSPGQRFGYTF.

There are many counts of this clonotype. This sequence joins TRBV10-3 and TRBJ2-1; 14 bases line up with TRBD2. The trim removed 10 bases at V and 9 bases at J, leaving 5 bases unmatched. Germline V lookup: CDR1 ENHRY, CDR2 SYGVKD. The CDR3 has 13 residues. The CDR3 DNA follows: TGTGCCACAGGACTAGCGGGAGGAATTGAGCAGTTCTTC. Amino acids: CATGLAGGIEQFF.

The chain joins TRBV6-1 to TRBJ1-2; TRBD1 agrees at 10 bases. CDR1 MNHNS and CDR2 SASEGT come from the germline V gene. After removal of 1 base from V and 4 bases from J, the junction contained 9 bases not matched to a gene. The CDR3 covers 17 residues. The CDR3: CASSEVTGGANPYGYTF. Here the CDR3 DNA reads TGTGCCAGCAGTGAAGTGACAGGGGGCGCAAACCCCTATGGCTACACCTTC.

CDR3 nucleotides: TGTGCCAGCAGCTTAGAGACCGCCGCGGCCGGCACCGGGGAGCTGTTTTTT. Its translation: CASSLETAAAGTGELFF. The rearrangement links TRBV7-6 to TRBJ2-2; no reliable D call. The V and J ends lost 1 base and 4 bases respectively, with 16 bases between them. The CDR3 has 17 residues. Germline V gene data show CDR1 as SGHVS and CDR2 as FNYEAQ.

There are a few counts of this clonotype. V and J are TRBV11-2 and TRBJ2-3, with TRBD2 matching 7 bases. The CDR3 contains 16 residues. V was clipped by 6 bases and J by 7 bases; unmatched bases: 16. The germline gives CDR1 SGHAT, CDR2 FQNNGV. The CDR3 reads CASRRKGGSSGNTQYF. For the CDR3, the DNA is TGTGCCAGCAGACGAAAGGGCGGGAGTTCCGGGAATACGCAGTATTTT.

CDR3: CSARTPLGHNEQFF. CDR3 coding DNA: TGCAGTGCTAGGACCCCACTAGGGCACAATGAGCAGTTCTTC. This chain links TRBV20-1 with TRBJ2-1; D may be TRBD2 (5 bases). V was shortened by 3 bases and J by 5 bases, with 14 bases between the two germline ends. The germline V gene encodes CDR1 DFQATT and CDR2 SNEGSKA (reference sequence). This CDR3 has 14 residues.

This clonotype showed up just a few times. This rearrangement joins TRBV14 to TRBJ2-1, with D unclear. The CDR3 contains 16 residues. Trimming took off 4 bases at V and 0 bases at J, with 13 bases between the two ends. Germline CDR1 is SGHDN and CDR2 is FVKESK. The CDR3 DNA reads TGTGCCAGCAGCCGAGGAACCCTGAGCTCCTACAATGAGCAGTTCTTC. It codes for CASSRGTLSSYNEQFF.

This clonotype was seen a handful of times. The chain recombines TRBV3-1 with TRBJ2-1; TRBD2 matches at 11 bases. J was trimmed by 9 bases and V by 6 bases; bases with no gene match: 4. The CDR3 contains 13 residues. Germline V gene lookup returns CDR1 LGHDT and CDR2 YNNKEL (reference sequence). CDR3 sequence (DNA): TGTGCCAGCAGTAGACTAGCGGGAACTGAGCAGTTCTTC. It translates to CASSRLAGTEQFF.

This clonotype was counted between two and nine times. The CDR3 DNA sequence: TGCAGTGCTAGAGTACGCGGGACCTACAATGAGCAGTTCTTC. Translating it yields CSARVRGTYNEQFF. V gene TRBV20-1 combines with J gene TRBJ2-1, with a tentative D call TRBD2 (6 bases). The CDR3 contains 14 residues. Per germline, CDR1 DFQATT and CDR2 SNEGSKA (reference sequence). V was clipped by 1 base and J by 2 bases, with 9 bases between them.

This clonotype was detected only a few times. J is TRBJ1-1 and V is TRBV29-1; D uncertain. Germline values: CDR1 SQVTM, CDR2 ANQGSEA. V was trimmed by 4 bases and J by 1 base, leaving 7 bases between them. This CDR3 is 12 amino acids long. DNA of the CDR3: TGCAGCGTTGTTCCGGCGAACACTGAAGCTTTCTTT. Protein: CSVVPANTEAFF.

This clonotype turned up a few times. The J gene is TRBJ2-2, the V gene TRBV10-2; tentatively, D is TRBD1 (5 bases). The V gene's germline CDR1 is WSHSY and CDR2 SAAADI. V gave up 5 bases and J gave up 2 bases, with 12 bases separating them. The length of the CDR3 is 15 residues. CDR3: CASSPAQVNTGELFF. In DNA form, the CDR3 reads TGCGCCAGCAGTCCGGCACAGGTTAACACCGGGGAGCTGTTTTTT.

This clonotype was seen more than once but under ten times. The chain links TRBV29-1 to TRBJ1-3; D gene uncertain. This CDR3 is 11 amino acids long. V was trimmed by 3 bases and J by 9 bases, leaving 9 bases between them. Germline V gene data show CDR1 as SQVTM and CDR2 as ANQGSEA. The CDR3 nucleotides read TGCAGCGTTGAGCGAGGAGGCACCATATATTTT. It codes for CSVERGGTIYF.